This TCR beta chain was sequenced in a study of OX40 agonist ivuxolimab in advanced cancers. In terms of the full investigation: The costimulatory receptor OX40 (CD134) was targeted by ivuxolimab, a fully human IgG2 agonistic monoclonal antibody. Of the roughly 52 dose-escalation patients, hepatocellular carcinoma was present in some 19, melanoma in some 15, renal cell carcinoma in 9 and head and neck cancer in 9. In the dose-escalation cohort, 70% to 90% of patients were male, and the mean age was 60 years with a range of about 23 to 79. The point of sequencing TCRbeta in the periphery was to test whether ivuxolimab changed TCR sequence diversity and drove clonal T-cell expansion. Intravenous ivuxolimab was administered to patients every 2 weeks at six dose levels: 0.01, 0.1, 0.3, 1.5, 3 and 10 mg/kg. The monotherapy dose-escalation portion (N = 52 patients) of the phase I ivuxolimab trial is reported in the paper. Patients were allowed to have had prior anti-PD-1, anti-PD-L1 or anti-CTLA-4 therapy, and around 43% of the dose-escalation patients had been treated with checkpoint inhibitors. Partial responses occurred in three dose-escalation patients: two with cutaneous melanoma and one with hepatocellular carcinoma. Results and caveats for the whole study, not just this receptor: At doses of 0.1 to 3.0 mg/kg, clonal expansion of both CD4+ and CD8+ T cells in blood was seen between baseline and week 6. In partial responders in the 0.1-3.0 mg/kg groups, normalized peripheral clonal expansion was found to be among the lowest, especially among CD8+ T cells. After ivuxolimab, more expanded clones were found on average in CD8+ T cells than in CD4+ T cells. Low levels of normalized T-cell clonal expansion were also seen in some patients who did not respond. Antigen specificity was not determined for the clonally expanded peripheral T cells.

A note on this clone: Its antigen is not yet known. Per-base quality was not reported, and no clone a single base away is much larger than it.

For sequencing of the TCRbeta CDR3 region, genomic DNA was extracted from the sorted cells. The immunoSEQ Assay was used for sequencing of TCRbeta CDR3 regions. TCRdb carries this immuneACCESS record with in-frame sequences only. Its versions omit some clonotypes, under half of them owing to an unresolved V gene in the studies checked, with the rest unexplained. The sample includes around 93,000 clones, with around nine tenths observed a single time. The top ten clones comprise around 1.5% of the sample. The CDR3 has 17 amino acids, counting the end cysteine and phenylalanine. Kept here is only the CDR3 DNA, which spans 51 bases and is read in frame from base 1. Between the V and J ends, shortened by 3 bases and 4 bases respectively, the junction contains 16 bases. Taken from the germline V gene (reference sequence), the CDR1 and CDR2 loops are LNHDA and SQIVND. The trial excluded patients who had a history of autoimmune disease or who were on systemic immunosuppression. Peripheral blood for TCR sequencing was drawn from every dose cohort at baseline, at cycle 4 day 1 and at cycle 7 day 1. The samples were drawn from a first-in-human, open-label, multicenter phase I dose-escalation trial of ivuxolimab. The trial enrolled adults with locally advanced or metastatic head and neck squamous cell, hepatocellular, melanoma or renal cell carcinoma. Before TCR sequencing, CD4+ and CD8+ T cells were separately sorted from peripheral blood.

This material consisted of CD4+ or CD8+ T cells sorted from blood, taken in a trial of the OX40 agonist ivuxolimab. The rearrangement joined TRBV19 to TRBJ2-6; the D gene is possibly TRBD1 or TRBD2, each agreeing over 6 bases. The receptor comes from an adult with an advanced solid tumor such as melanoma, head and neck, liver or kidney cancer. The nucleotides read TGTGCCAGTAGTATCGGGAGAGGGGGGAAAGGGGCCAACGTCCTGACTTTC. Its protein product is CASSIGRGGKGANVLTF.